Detailed here is one T cell receptor (beta chain). The V end was cut by 4 bases, the J end by 9 bases, with 11 bases between. The CDR3 spans 12 residues. Looked up from germline, CDR1 is SGDLS and CDR2 is YYNGEE. These data belong to a study of PD-1 blockade in classical Hodgkin lymphoma. Libraries were prepared by immunoSEQ multiplex PCR; TCRdb keeps only in-frame clonotypes and omits some of them. The data hold 40,000 to 45,000 clones, with roughly 72% observed a single time. The patients all showed relapse after autologous stem cell transplantation, while their brentuximab vedotin exposure varied. This receptor was identified in a human donor with classical Hodgkin lymphoma. The chain employs TRBV9 and TRBJ2-1; D possibly uses TRBD1 or TRBD2 (5 bases each). The sequencing used peripheral blood mononuclear cells (PBMCs), collected before the second cycle of nivolumab. The DNA of the CDR3 is TGTGCCAGCAGCCCACAGGCGGGTGAGCAGTTCTTC. Translating gives CASSPQAGEQFF.